This T cell receptor (beta chain) stems from a study of shared clonotypes between healthy human individuals. Study overall: The donors, a couple of women and a few men, were aged 18 to 49.

Assay used: immunoSEQ multiplex PCR; TCRdb lists only in-frame clones, some missing. Among over 2,000,000 clones listed, approximately 92% were seen once. V dropped 5 bases and J dropped 8; count of bases not matched to a gene: 2. This CDR3 comprises 13 residues. The germline V gene encodes CDR1 MNHEY and CDR2 SVGAGI. Terminally differentiated effector memory CD45RA+ cells were left out of the naive CD8 fraction, which was CD45RO-negative and positively selected for CCR7. This receptor was obtained from a man between 18 and 29 years old in good health. Some clones in this sample may be carry-over from other donors' samples. Sequencing was performed on naive CD8+ T cells from PBMCs. The chain has TRBV6-5 and TRBJ2-1, with 11 bases aligning to TRBD1. CDR3 amino acids: CASSPGQGDEQFF. CDR3 nucleotides: TGTGCCAGCAGTCCGGGACAGGGGGATGAGCAGTTCTTC.